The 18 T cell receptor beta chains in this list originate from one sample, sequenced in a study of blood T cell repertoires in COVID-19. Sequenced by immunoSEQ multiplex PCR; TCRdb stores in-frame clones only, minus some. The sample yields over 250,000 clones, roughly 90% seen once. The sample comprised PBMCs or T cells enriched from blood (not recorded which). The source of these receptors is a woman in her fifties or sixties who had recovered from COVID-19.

CDR3 in amino acids: CASSLAGQQPQHF. The DNA of the CDR3 is TGTGCCAGCAGCTTAGCTGGGCAACAGCCCCAGCATTTT. The chain combines TRBV7-2 with TRBJ1-5; D unresolved. The CDR3 runs to 13 residues. V lost 0 bases, J lost 7 bases, and 7 bases lay in between. CDR1 SGHTA and CDR2 FQGNSA come from the germline V gene.

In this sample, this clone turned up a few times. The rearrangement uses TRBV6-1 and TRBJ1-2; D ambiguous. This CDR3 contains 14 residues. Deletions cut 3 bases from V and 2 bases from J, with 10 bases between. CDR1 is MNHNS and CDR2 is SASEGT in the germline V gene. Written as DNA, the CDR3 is TGTGCCAGCAGTGACCCCGGCGGGAACTATGGCTACACCTTC. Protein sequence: CASSDPGGNYGYTF.

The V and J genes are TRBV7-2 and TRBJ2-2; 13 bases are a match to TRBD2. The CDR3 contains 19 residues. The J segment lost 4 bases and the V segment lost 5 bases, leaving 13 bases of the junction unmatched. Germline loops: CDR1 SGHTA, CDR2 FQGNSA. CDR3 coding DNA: TGTGCCAGCAGCCCAGAAAATTCGGGACTAGCGGGGATCACCGGGGAGCTGTTTTTT. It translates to CASSPENSGLAGITGELFF.

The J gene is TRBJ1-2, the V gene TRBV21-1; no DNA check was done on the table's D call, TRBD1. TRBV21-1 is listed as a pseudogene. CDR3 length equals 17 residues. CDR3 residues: CASSNLTGQAAYYGYTF. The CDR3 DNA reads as TGTGCCAGCAGCAACCTTACGGGACAGGCGGCATATTATGGCTACACCTTC.

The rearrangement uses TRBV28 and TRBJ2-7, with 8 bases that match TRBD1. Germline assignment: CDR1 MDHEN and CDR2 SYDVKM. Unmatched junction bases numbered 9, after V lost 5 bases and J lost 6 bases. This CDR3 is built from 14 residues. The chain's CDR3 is CASSRDRGGREQYF. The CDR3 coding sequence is TGTGCCAGCAGTAGAGACAGGGGTGGCCGCGAGCAGTACTTC.

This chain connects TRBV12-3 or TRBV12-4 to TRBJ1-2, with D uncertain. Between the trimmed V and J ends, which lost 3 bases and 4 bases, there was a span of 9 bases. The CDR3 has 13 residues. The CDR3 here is CASSFGPVYGYTF. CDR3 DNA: TGTGCCAGCAGTTTTGGGCCGGTCTATGGCTACACCTTC.

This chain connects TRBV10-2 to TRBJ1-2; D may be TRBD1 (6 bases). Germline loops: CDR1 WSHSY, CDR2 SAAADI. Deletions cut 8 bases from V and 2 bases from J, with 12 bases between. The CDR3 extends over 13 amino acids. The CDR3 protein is CASGSQGNYGYTF. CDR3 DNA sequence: TGCGCCAGCGGCTCTCAGGGGAACTATGGCTACACCTTC.

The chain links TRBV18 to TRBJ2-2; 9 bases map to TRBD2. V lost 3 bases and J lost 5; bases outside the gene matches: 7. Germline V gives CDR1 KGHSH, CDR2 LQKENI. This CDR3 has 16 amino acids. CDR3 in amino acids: CASSPISGSSTGELFF. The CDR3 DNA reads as TGTGCCAGCTCACCCATTAGCGGGAGTTCAACCGGGGAGCTGTTTTTT.

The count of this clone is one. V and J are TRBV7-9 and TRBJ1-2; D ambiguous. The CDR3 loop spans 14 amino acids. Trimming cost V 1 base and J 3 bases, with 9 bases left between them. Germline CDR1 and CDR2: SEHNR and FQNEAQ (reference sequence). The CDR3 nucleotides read TGTGCCAGCAGCTTAGTCTCCCCGGACTATGGCTACACCTTC. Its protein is CASSLVSPDYGYTF.

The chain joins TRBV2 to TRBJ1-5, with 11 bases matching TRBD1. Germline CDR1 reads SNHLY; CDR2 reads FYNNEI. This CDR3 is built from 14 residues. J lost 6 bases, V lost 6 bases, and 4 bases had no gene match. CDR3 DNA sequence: TGTGCCAGCAGCGGGGACAGGGGGTTTCAGCCCCAGCATTTT. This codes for CASSGDRGFQPQHF. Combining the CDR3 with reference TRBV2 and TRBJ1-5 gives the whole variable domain EPEVTQTPSHQVTQMGQEVILRCVPISNHLYFYWYRQILGQKVEFLVSFYNNEISEKSEIFDDQFSVERPDGSNFTLKIRSTKLEDSAMYFCASSGDRGFQPQHFGDGTRLSIL.

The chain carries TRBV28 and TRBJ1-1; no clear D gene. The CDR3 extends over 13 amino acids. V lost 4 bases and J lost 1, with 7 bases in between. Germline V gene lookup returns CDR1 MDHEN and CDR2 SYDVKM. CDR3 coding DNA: TGTGCCAGCAGTTCCCCGGGGAACACTGAAGCTTTCTTT. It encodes CASSSPGNTEAFF.

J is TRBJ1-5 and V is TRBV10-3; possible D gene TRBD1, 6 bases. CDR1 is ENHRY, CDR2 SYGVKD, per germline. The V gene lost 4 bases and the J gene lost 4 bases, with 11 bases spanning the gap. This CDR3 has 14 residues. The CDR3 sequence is CAISAGQSNQPQHF. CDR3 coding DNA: TGTGCCATCAGTGCTGGACAGTCAAATCAGCCCCAGCATTTT.

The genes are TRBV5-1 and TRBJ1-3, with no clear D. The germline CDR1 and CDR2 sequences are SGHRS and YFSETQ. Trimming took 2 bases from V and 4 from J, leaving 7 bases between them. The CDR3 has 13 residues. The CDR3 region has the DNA TGCGCCAGCAGCTTTTCTGGCGGAAACACCATATATTTT. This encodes CASSFSGGNTIYF.

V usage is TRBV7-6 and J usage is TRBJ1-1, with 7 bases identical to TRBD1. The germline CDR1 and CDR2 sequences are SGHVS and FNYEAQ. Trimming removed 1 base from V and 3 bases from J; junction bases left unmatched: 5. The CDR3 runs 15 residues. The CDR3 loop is CASSLDGRGYTEAFF. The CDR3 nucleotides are TGTGCCAGCAGCTTAGACGGCAGGGGGTACACTGAAGCTTTCTTT.

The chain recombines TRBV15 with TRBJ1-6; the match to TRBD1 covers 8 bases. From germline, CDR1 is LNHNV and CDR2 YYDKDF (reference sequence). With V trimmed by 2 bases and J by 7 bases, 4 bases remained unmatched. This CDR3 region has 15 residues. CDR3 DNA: TGTGCCACCAGCAGAAACAGGGGGGGGAATTCACCCCTCCACTTT. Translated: CATSRNRGGNSPLHF.

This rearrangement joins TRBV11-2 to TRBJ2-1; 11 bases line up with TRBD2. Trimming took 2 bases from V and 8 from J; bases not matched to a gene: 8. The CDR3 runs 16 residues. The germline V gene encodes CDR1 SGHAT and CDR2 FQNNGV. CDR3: CASSLSLAGALDEQFF. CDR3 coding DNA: TGTGCCAGCAGCTTATCACTAGCGGGAGCTCTTGATGAGCAGTTCTTC.

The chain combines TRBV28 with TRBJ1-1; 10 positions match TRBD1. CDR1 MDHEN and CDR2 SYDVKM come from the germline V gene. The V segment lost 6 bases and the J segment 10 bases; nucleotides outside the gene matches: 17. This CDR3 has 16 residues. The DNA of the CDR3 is TGTGCCAGCAGGGGGATGGCCGGGACAGGGGACTTCGGAGCTTTCTTT. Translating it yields CASRGMAGTGDFGAFF.

Written as DNA, the CDR3 is TGTGCCAGCAGTTTGAGAGGTTCTGGGGCCAACGTCCTGACTTTC. This gives the protein CASSLRGSGANVLTF. This chain joins TRBV6-2 or TRBV6-3 and TRBJ2-6, with D unclear. The CDR3 loop spans 15 amino acids. CDR1 and CDR2 (germline): MNHEY, SVGEGT. With 4 bases removed from V and 1 base from J, the gap between germline ends came to 8 bases.